This T cell receptor (beta chain) was sequenced during a study of cytomegalovirus exposure and HLA in healthy donors (TCRdb year 2017). General notes on the study: An earlier analysis of roughly 500 of the donors reported approximately 300 Gb of sequence data and 95 million to 120 million unique TCR beta sequences obtained from about 170 million T cells. An early release that covered fewer than 800 HLA-typed donors contained around 300 gigabases of sequencing data and around 80 million unique TCR sequences. Of the roughly 420 genotyped donors, over 80% were placed in the genetic ancestry cluster associated with self-reported Caucasian donors. The study was designed to test whether signatures of past pathogen exposure could be identified by cataloging public T cell receptors. The study profiled the T cell repertoires of about 720 subjects by immunosequencing and related them to cytomegalovirus serostatus. In addition to the first cohort of 666 subjects, a separate validation cohort of about 120 different subjects was used. To predict cytomegalovirus infection status, the study combined high-throughput TCR immunosequencing, statistical association of individual TCRs with disease status, and machine learning. A later analysis re-examined previously published TCR beta repertoires from about 700 donors and added high-resolution HLA genotyping to investigate patterns of TCR occurrence. Rather than drawing on any new phenotypic data, the later analysis identified candidate immune exposures from TCR beta sequences and the way those sequences occurred across donors. An earlier analysis of approximately 640 of the donors applied high-throughput TCR beta sequencing to assess whether each TCR beta V gene segment acted as functional or pseudogenic. Donor age, sex, ethnicity and CMV serostatus were collected together with the repertoire data. Genome-wide SNP genotypes for about 65% of the 666 donors were used in a later genetic analysis, which treated that subset as a discovery cohort. All discovery cohort repertoires had been generated using a single sequencing platform. Both class I and class II loci were covered by HLA typing, at four-digit resolution. Typing coverage varied by locus: about 629-640 donors for A, B, C, DRB1 and DQB1; approximately 520 for DQA1; more than 600 for DPA1; approximately 490 for DPB1. Because of strong linkage in the cohort, five DR-DQ haplotypes were treated as single units for association and clustering. Across 300 to 400 genotyped donors of the cohort, an average of roughly 230,000 unique TCR beta nucleotide sequences per donor were sequenced, and roughly a sixth of those sequences were non-productive. Findings and caveats that apply to the study as a whole: When HLA alleles, especially DR and DQ, strongly co-occurred, attributing TCR associations to individual alleles was difficult. A total of fewer than 200 TCR beta chains were listed by the study as associated with cytomegalovirus. A few of the identified cytomegalovirus-associated TCR beta chains were confirmed in vitro to be specific for cytomegalovirus antigens. The earlier analysis of 587 of the donors excluded 15 to 20 rarely observed V segments, including chromosome 9 orphons, because counts were too low. Cytomegalovirus status was reported to be diagnosed by the classifier with high specificity and sensitivity in both the original and validation cohorts. The 87-base-pair reads could not distinguish some IMGT-functional V segments, including TRBV6-2 and TRBV6-3, so those segments were excluded. A later analysis found that HLA-associated TCR beta chains were more clonally expanded and had lower generation probabilities than equally common non-associated chains. The presence/absence analyses assumed that sequencing depth was roughly uniform across donors, and that assumption may not be true. Broadly in line with IMGT annotations, most TCR beta V segments showed up in productive rearrangements about 90% or about 30% of the time in an earlier analysis of several hundred of the donors. A further reported finding was that TCR beta sequences accurately predicted the HLA-A and HLA-B alleles for most subjects in the first cohort. In a later analysis, several top co-occurrence clusters were reported to appear linked to parvovirus B19, influenza, CMV and Epstein-Barr virus. Immune exposure information for the cohort was limited to CMV serostatus. According to a later analysis, most CMV-associated TCR beta chains appeared to be HLA-restricted, and the HLA associations seemed to be driven largely by CMV exposure. The authors suggested that the approach could potentially be generalized to other disease states and immunological phenotypes. V-gene and J-gene trimming of TCR beta chains was associated with a missense DCLRE1C variant in a later genetic analysis, and the association was replicated in an independent cohort. The cohort was sequenced for TCR beta chains only, and without alpha or paired-chain data the features that could be detected were limited. Compared with the 666-donor mean, donors in an Asian-associated ancestry cluster had fewer N-insertions in productive TCRs, according to a later genetic analysis. At a false discovery rate of 0.05, a later analysis linked about 17,000 TCR beta sequences to specific HLA alleles. Most TCR sequences were observed very rarely across donors, whereas some public TCRs were present in many individuals. Because HLA typing was missing for some donors at each locus, association tests included only the typed subset. In a later analysis, the rate of TCR association differed among HLA loci, with DRB1 alleles having the most associated TCRs and HLA-C alleles having the fewest. Linkage disequilibrium might explain the correlated functional status among segregating V segments, but an unknown experimental factor could not be excluded. A cluster of highly shared sequence variants was judged likely to be a technical artifact of the sequencing pipeline.

Reading from cysteine to phenylalanine, the CDR3 counts 16 amino acids. The entry retains the CDR3 DNA only, 48 bases that are in frame from base 1. V is trimmed back by 0 bases and J by 3 bases, and the junction contains 4 bases that no gene match accounts for. CDR1 and CDR2 are drawn from the germline V gene: MGHRA, YSYEKL. A word on this clone: Its antigen is not yet known. It has no much larger one-base neighbor in the sample; base qualities were not kept.

In total, 630 or so healthy bone marrow donors made up the cohort. At the time of sampling, all cohort members were nominally healthy, though unrecorded immune exposures were likely present. The donor tested CMV seropositive and was one of the 289 seropositive cohort members. Every donor gave a peripheral blood sample, and the peripheral blood mononuclear cells from that sample were used for TCR beta sequencing. Genomic DNA extraction from the blood cell samples was performed with the Qiagen DNeasy Blood Extraction Kit. Library generation was performed with the immunoSEQ multiplex PCR assay. For the multiplex PCR, a mixture combining 60 forward primers for TCR Vbeta segments and 13 reverse primers for TCR Jbeta segments was used. The CDR3 region of rearranged TCR beta genes was amplified from genomic DNA by a multiplex PCR assay. The amplified TCR beta libraries were sequenced on the Illumina HiSeq System as 87-base-pair reads. Turning to the authors' computational methods: In a later analysis, about 80 million unique TCR beta chains were counted across the approximately 620 repertoires, and approximately 11 million of these chains were shared by at least two donors. A nearest-neighbor algorithm error-corrected the raw reads and collapsed the reads into unique sequences, merging closely related sequences to remove PCR and sequencing errors. CDR3 sequences were aligned to IMGT reference sequences to assign V, D and J gene segments. For a sequence to be retained, at least a six-nucleotide match to both a V gene segment and a J gene segment was required. Rearrangements were classified as productive when the CDR3 lacked stop codons and remained in frame with V and J, and all other rearrangements were classified as non-productive. CDR3 was defined according to IMGT convention as the region running from the second conserved V-encoded cysteine to the conserved J-encoded phenylalanine. Sequences without an unambiguous match to a single V gene segment were excluded from the earlier analysis of 450 to 750 of the donors. An earlier analysis of a few hundred of the donors called V segments functional above 56.7% productive rearrangements and segregating when the between-donor standard deviation exceeded 5%. A statistical classification framework was built for diagnosing cytomegalovirus status from the catalog of TCR beta chain sequences. V and J gene assignment, in a later analysis, came from comparing TCR nucleotide sequences with IMGT/GENE-DB human TR gene sequences. In a later analysis, CDR3 sequences and most-parsimonious VDJ recombination scenarios were assigned using the TCRdist pipeline. In a later analysis, each TCR beta chain was defined by its CDR3 amino acid sequence together with its V-gene family, and reads without a unique V-gene family were excluded. To address suspected cross-contamination and a sequencing artifact, a later analysis removed roughly 640 highly shared, low-generation-probability nucleotide sequences. In a later analysis, a clonal expansion index for each public chain was calculated from normalized within-repertoire ranks of inferred template counts. Generation probabilities in a later analysis came from a VDJ recombination model fitted to out-of-frame rearrangements, and those results were checked against IGoR. A later analysis scored TCR-TCR, TCR-HLA and TCR-CMV co-occurrence with hypergeometric tests, applying a repertoire-size bias correction to TCR pairs. False discovery rates were estimated in a later analysis by permuting HLA or CMV assignments 20 times. A later analysis grouped co-occurring TCRs with DBSCAN, adding TCRdist sequence similarity when clustering within HLA-allele-positive subsets. Repertoires with fewer than 30,000 or more than 120,000 public chains, plus five repertoires with anomalous nucleotide sharing, were excluded from co-occurrence clustering. The source is immuneACCESS, and TCRdb retained only in-frame sequences with V and J called. Part of the clones is not carried over; for the studies checked, unresolved V genes explain less than half of this, and the remainder is unexplained. The D gene and trimming were derived from the DNA, and the V and J assignments and clone size from that table. The sample records approximately 140,000 clones, about four fifths of which are singletons. Roughly 4.2% of the sample is taken by the ten largest.

This receptor was taken from a man aged 35-49 years in good health and CMV-seropositive. Input material: PBMCs. In this chain, TRBV4-1 is recombined with TRBJ2-5; 10 bases in the middle match TRBD1. The DNA reads TGCGCCAGCAGCCAAGATTCCGGGACAGGGGAAGAGACCCAGTACTTC. Its translation is CASSQDSGTGEETQYF.